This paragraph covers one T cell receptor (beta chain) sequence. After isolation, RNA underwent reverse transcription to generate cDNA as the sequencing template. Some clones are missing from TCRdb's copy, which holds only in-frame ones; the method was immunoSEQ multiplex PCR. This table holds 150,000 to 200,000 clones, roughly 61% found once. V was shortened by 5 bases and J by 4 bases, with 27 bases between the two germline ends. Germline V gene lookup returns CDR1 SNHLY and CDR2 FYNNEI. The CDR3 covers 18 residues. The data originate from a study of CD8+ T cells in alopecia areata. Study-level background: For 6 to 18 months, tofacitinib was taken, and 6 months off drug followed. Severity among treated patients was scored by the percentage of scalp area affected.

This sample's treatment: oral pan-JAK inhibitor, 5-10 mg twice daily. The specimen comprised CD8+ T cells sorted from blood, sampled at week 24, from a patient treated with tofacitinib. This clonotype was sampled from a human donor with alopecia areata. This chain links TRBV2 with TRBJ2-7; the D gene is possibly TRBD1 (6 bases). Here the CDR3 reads CASSTLLAPDSLPYEQYF. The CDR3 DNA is TGTGCCAGCAGTACCCTCCTTGCCCCGGACAGTCTTCCATACGAGCAGTACTTC.